This T cell receptor beta chain was captured in a study of beta chain features in type 1 diabetes. About the research overall: Cell yields, gender and age were similar in healthy donors and patients.

The V and J ends lost 3 bases and 2 bases respectively, with 15 bases between them. The V gene's germline CDR1 is SGHNT and CDR2 YYREEE (reference sequence). This CDR3 contains 16 residues. Expressed TCRB transcripts were sequenced because the isolated RNA had all been reverse transcribed beforehand. Here immunoSEQ multiplex PCR was the method, and the copy in TCRdb shows in-frame clones only, minus some. The data contain approximately 130,000 clones, roughly 17% of them singletons. About 120 mL of blood, on average, came from one heparinised draw per donor. This clone was observed a handful of times. Its antigen is still unknown. Study outcomes and limitations: TCRB CDR3s from Type 1 diabetes patients were moderately but significantly shorter in all four CD4+ subsets.

The chain employs TRBV5-4 and TRBJ2-1; a weak D match, TRBD1 (6 bases). The receptor was isolated from a man aged 18 to 29 with type 1 diabetes. Sequencing was performed on central memory CD4+ T cells from blood. Here the CDR3 reads CASSSAEGDTYNEQFF. CDR3 in DNA: TGTGCCAGCAGCTCGGCGGAAGGGGACACCTACAATGAGCAGTTCTTC.